One and the same sample provided the 29 T cell receptor beta chains below, sequenced in a study of long-term antiretroviral therapy in people with HIV. The assay used was immunoSEQ (version v3.0), run at survey level. Generated by immunoSEQ multiplex PCR, the TCRdb table keeps only in-frame clones and is missing some. This table holds 30,000 to 40,000 clones, about 80% found once. Sequenced here: unsorted PBMCs, sampled 0.4 years before starting antiretroviral therapy. Every receptor here comes from a man aged 18 to 29 with HIV.

The chain recombines TRBV6-4 with TRBJ2-1, with 8 bases fitting TRBD1. The length of the CDR3 is 16 residues. Germline CDR1 MRHNA, CDR2 SNTAGT. V shed 0 bases, J shed 9 bases, and the junction held 10 bases outside the gene matches. The CDR3 DNA reads TGTGCCAGCAGTGACTCTGCCGACAGGGGTCAGGGTGAGCAGTTCTTC. Translated: CASSDSADRGQGEQFF.

The V call is TRBV11-2, the J call TRBJ1-1; D remains unclear. The germline CDR1 and CDR2 sequences are SGHAT and FQNNGV. V was pared by 0 bases and J by 8 bases, with 7 bases between. The CDR3 has 12 residues. The chain's CDR3 is CASSLDGSEAFF. The CDR3 coding sequence is TGTGCCAGCAGCTTAGATGGTTCCGAAGCTTTCTTT. Filled out from reference TRBV11-2 and TRBJ1-1, the complete variable domain reads EAGVAQSPRYKIIEKRQSVAFWCNPISGHATLYWYQQILGQGPKLLIQFQNNGVVDDSQLPKDRFSAERLKGVDSTLKIQPAKLEDSAVYLCASSLDGSEAFFGQGTRLTVV.

The chain has TRBV27 and TRBJ2-1; 7 bases are a match to TRBD2. The CDR3 spans 15 residues. Germline values: CDR1 MNHEY, CDR2 SMNVEV (reference sequence). Trimming removed 5 bases from V and 9 bases from J; junction bases left unmatched: 13. The CDR3 sequence: CASSPLGGGLPEQFF. CDR3 nucleotides: TGTGCCAGCAGTCCTCTGGGGGGAGGGCTACCTGAGCAGTTCTTC.

In this sample, this clone turned up a few times. The chain recombines TRBV7-2 with TRBJ2-7; TRBD2 aligns across 9 bases. V was clipped by 0 bases and J by 2 bases; unmatched bases: 5. The germline V gene has CDR1 SGHTA and CDR2 FQGNSA. The CDR3 totals 16 residues. CDR3 protein: CASSLAGLAGTYEQYF. CDR3 in DNA: TGTGCCAGCAGCTTAGCCGGGCTAGCGGGGACCTACGAGCAGTACTTC.

This chain joins TRBV5-4 and TRBJ2-7, with a possible D match to TRBD2 (6 bases). This CDR3 has 15 residues. Germline values: CDR1 SGHNT, CDR2 YYREEE (reference sequence). V was pared by 4 bases and J by 4 bases, with 18 bases between. The CDR3 DNA follows: TGTGCCAGCAGCCCCCCCGGGACTCCCTGGTACGAGCAGTACTTC. Translating it yields CASSPPGTPWYEQYF.

This chain joins TRBV7-9 and TRBJ2-5; 7 positions agree with TRBD1. V was clipped by 2 bases and J by 2 bases; unmatched bases: 5. The CDR3 sequence is 15 residues long. Germline CDR1 SEHNR, CDR2 FQNEAQ (reference sequence). The CDR3 nucleotides are TGTGCCAGCAGCTTACTACCGGGACAGCAAGAGACCCAGTACTTC. Translated: CASSLLPGQQETQYF.

V gene TRBV7-2 combines with J gene TRBJ2-5; D gene ambiguous. The CDR3 has 13 amino acids. Looked up from germline, CDR1 is SGHTA and CDR2 is FQGNSA. Trimming pared 1 base from V and 5 bases from J, leaving 8 bases between. CDR3 residues: CASSLGVRETQYF. CDR3 coding DNA: TGTGCCAGCAGCTTAGGGGTGAGGGAGACCCAGTACTTC.

The chain employs TRBV11-2 and TRBJ2-5; tentative D call: TRBD2 (7 bases). The V end was cut by 7 bases, the J end by 4 bases, with 19 bases between. The germline CDR1 and CDR2 sequences are SGHAT and FQNNGV. This CDR3 has 15 amino acids. CDR3 sequence reads: CASTPSGGVLETQYF. For the CDR3, the DNA is TGTGCCAGCACCCCGTCGGGGGGCGTTTTAGAGACCCAGTACTTC.

CDR3 nucleotides: TGTGCCAGCAGCTTAGGGGTCCCCAGCGGCCAGCCCCAGCATTTT. Translated: CASSLGVPSGQPQHF. V usage is TRBV27 and J usage is TRBJ1-5; tentative D call: TRBD1 (5 bases). Trimming took off 6 bases at V and 7 bases at J, with 19 bases between the two ends. CDR3 length: 15 amino acids. Germline loops: CDR1 MNHEY, CDR2 SMNVEV (reference sequence).

The chain employs TRBV28 and TRBJ1-1; TRBD1 agrees at 11 bases. The CDR3 is made up of 15 amino acids. CDR1 MDHEN and CDR2 SYDVKM come from the germline V gene. V dropped 6 bases and J dropped 6; count of bases not matched to a gene: 9. The CDR3 here is CASSPQGQGAAEAFF. The CDR3 DNA is TGTGCCAGCAGCCCACAAGGACAGGGGGCGGCTGAAGCTTTCTTT.

The gene calls are TRBV10-2 and TRBJ1-6; TRBD1 agrees at 8 bases. Germline trimming cut 3 bases from V and 6 bases from J; bases unmatched to any gene: 7. Germline CDR1 and CDR2: WSHSY and SAAADI. The CDR3 is made up of 16 amino acids. DNA for the CDR3: TGCGCCAGCAGTGATGAAGGACAGGGATTTAATTCACCCCTCCACTTT. Translating it yields CASSDEGQGFNSPLHF.

The chain joins TRBV5-4 to TRBJ2-5, with TRBD1 matching over 7 bases. J lost 5 bases, V lost 4 bases, and 14 bases had no gene match. Per germline, CDR1 SGHNT and CDR2 YYREEE (reference sequence). The CDR3 spans 16 residues. Written as DNA, the CDR3 is TGTGCCAGCAGCATCGACTTCCCCGGGACAGCTGAGACCCAGTACTTC. Its protein is CASSIDFPGTAETQYF. Full variable domain (missing parts from reference TRBV5-4 and TRBJ2-5): ETGVTQSPTHLIKTRGQQVTLRCSSQSGHNTVSWYQQALGQGPQFIFQYYREEENGRGNFPPRFSGLQFPNYSSELNVNALELDDSALYLCASSIDFPGTAETQYFGPGTRLLVL.

This sequence joins TRBV7-9 and TRBJ2-1; 8 positions agree with TRBD2. This CDR3 has 14 amino acids. In germline, CDR1 is SEHNR, CDR2 FQNEAQ (reference sequence). The V and J ends lost 8 bases and 7 bases, in that order; junction bases with no gene match: 10. The CDR3 nucleotides are TGTGCCAGCTGCGCGGGGGGAGGCTTAAATGAGCAGTTCTTC. This encodes CASCAGGGLNEQFF.

This sequence joins TRBV9 and TRBJ1-1; D is unclear. The CDR3 has 13 amino acids. Germline assignment: CDR1 SGDLS and CDR2 YYNGEE. V was trimmed by 0 bases and J by 2 bases, leaving 5 bases between them. CDR3 sequence reads: CASSVASNTEAFF. CDR3 coding DNA: TGTGCCAGCAGCGTAGCCTCAAACACTGAAGCTTTCTTT.

This chain links TRBV5-4 with TRBJ2-1, with TRBD2 matching over 9 bases. Trimming removed 1 base from V and 10 bases from J; junction bases left unmatched: 3. Germline V CDR1 and CDR2: SGHNT, YYREEE (reference sequence). This CDR3 comprises 13 residues. In DNA, the CDR3 is TGTGCCAGCAGCTTGTCCAGCGGGGGGGAGCAGTTCTTC. Translated: CASSLSSGGEQFF.

This chain uses TRBV7-9 with TRBJ2-7, with 9 bases lining up with TRBD2. The junction had 6 bases not matched to a gene; V was cut back by 5 bases and J by 4 bases. CDR3 size: 14 residues. Germline CDR1 and CDR2: SEHNR and FQNEAQ (reference sequence). The CDR3 here is CASSPGLAFYEQYF. DNA for the CDR3: TGTGCCAGCAGCCCGGGACTAGCTTTTTACGAGCAGTACTTC.

This chain joins TRBV27 and TRBJ2-7; 8 nucleotides align to TRBD1. The germline gives CDR1 MNHEY, CDR2 SMNVEV (reference sequence). The CDR3 sequence is 14 residues long. Trimming cost V 3 bases and J 0 bases; bases outside gene matches: 1. The CDR3 DNA reads as TGTGCCAGCAGTTTTACAGGGGGCTCCTACGAGCAGTACTTC. As protein: CASSFTGGSYEQYF.

The V and J genes are TRBV19 and TRBJ1-1, with 9 positions matching TRBD1. The CDR3 extends over 14 amino acids. Germline V gene data show CDR1 as LNHDA and CDR2 as SQIVND (reference sequence). V was pared by 4 bases and J by 5 bases, with 5 bases of the junction left unmatched. CDR3 in amino acids: CASSRQGVLTEAFF. In nucleotides, the CDR3 is TGTGCCAGTAGTAGACAGGGGGTACTAACTGAAGCTTTCTTT. Looking up the rest from reference TRBV19 and TRBJ1-1 gives the full variable domain: DGGITQSPKYLFRKEGQNVTLSCEQNLNHDAMYWYRQDPGQGLRLIYYSQIVNDFQKGDIAEGYSVSREKKESFPLTVTSAQKNPTAFYLCASSRQGVLTEAFFGQGTRLTVV.

V is TRBV10-1 and J is TRBJ2-3; D gene ambiguous. Per the germline V gene, CDR1 is WNHNN and CDR2 is SYGVQD (reference sequence). Deletions cut 4 bases from V and 2 bases from J, with 19 bases between. This CDR3 comprises 17 residues. The CDR3 spells CASSGALRSSDTDTQYF. The CDR3 DNA sequence: TGCGCCAGCAGTGGGGCATTGCGTTCTAGTGACACAGATACGCAGTATTTT.

V usage is TRBV11-2 and J usage is TRBJ2-1; 7 nucleotides agree with TRBD2. The CDR3 sequence is 12 residues long. The V gene end was trimmed by 3 bases and the J gene end by 9 bases; junction bases not matched to a gene: 2. CDR1 is SGHAT and CDR2 is FQNNGV in the germline V gene. CDR3 loop: CASSLGGFEQFF. The CDR3 DNA is TGTGCCAGCAGCTTGGGGGGGTTTGAGCAGTTCTTC.

This clone was counted only a few times. CDR3 region: CASSVAPSGGEDTQYF. The CDR3 DNA reads TGTGCCAGCAGCGTAGCGCCTAGCGGGGGGGAAGATACGCAGTATTTT. The chain employs TRBV9 and TRBJ2-3; TRBD2 matches at 12 bases. Looked up from germline, CDR1 is SGDLS and CDR2 is YYNGEE. The CDR3 is 16 residues long. Trimming at V came to 0 bases and at J to 5 bases, leaving 4 bases not matched to a gene.

V usage is TRBV18 and J usage is TRBJ2-7; D may be TRBD1 (6 bases). Trimming shortened V by 3 bases and J by 2 bases, and 14 bases separated the two germline ends. The germline V gene has CDR1 KGHSH and CDR2 LQKENI. The CDR3 has 15 residues. In nucleotides, the CDR3 is TGTGCCAGCTCACCCTCCGGACAGTACACCTACGAGCAGTACTTC. Translation gives CASSPSGQYTYEQYF. Looking up the rest from reference TRBV18 and TRBJ2-7 gives the full variable domain: NAGVMQNPRHLVRRRGQEARLRCSPMKGHSHVYWYRQLPEEGLKFMVYLQKENIIDESGMPKERFSAEFPKEGPSILRIQQVVRGDSAAYFCASSPSGQYTYEQYFGPGTRLTVT.

The V gene is TRBV5-1, the J gene TRBJ2-7; D gene uncertain. Germline-derived CDR1 and CDR2 are SGHRS and YFSETQ. The ends were cut back, 4 bases at V and 1 base at J, with 18 bases in the middle. CDR3 length: 16 amino acids. CDR3 in amino acids: CASSTGLGTPSYEQYF. The CDR3 DNA is TGCGCCAGCAGCACCGGTCTGGGAACCCCTTCCTACGAGCAGTACTTC. The full variable domain, in which reference TRBV5-1 and TRBJ2-7 provide the parts outside the CDR3, is KAGVTQTPRYLIKTRGQQVTLSCSPISGHRSVSWYQQTPGQGLQFLFEYFSETQRNKGNFPGRFSGRQFSNSRSEMNVSTLELGDSALYLCASSTGLGTPSYEQYFGPGTRLTVT.

The V and J genes are TRBV5-1 and TRBJ2-5, with D tentatively TRBD1 or TRBD2 (5 bases each). Germline values: CDR1 SGHRS, CDR2 YFSETQ. The CDR3 spans 16 residues. The germline V and J ends were trimmed by 0 bases and 1 base, with 13 bases remaining between them. The chain's CDR3 is CASSLAMGRTQETQYF. Here the CDR3 DNA reads TGCGCCAGCAGCTTGGCCATGGGACGGACCCAAGAGACCCAGTACTTC.

This rearrangement joins TRBV19 to TRBJ1-6; maybe TRBD1 (5 bases). CDR3 length equals 14 residues. Germline V lookup: CDR1 LNHDA, CDR2 SQIVND (reference sequence). Between the trimmed V and J ends, which lost 7 bases and 10 bases, there was a span of 17 bases. CDR3 DNA: TGTGCCAGTACCCCCGCGGGGGAAGCCTCACCCCTCCACTTT. Its translation: CASTPAGEASPLHF.

The chain links TRBV6-9 to TRBJ2-7; 10 nucleotides line up with TRBD2. The CDR3 is made up of 16 amino acids. The germline V gene encodes CDR1 MNHGY and CDR2 SVAAGI. The V and J ends lost 4 bases and 1 base, in that order; junction bases with no gene match: 7. The CDR3 here is CASSSLTSGVSYEQYF. Written as DNA, the CDR3 is TGTGCCAGCAGTTCCCTTACTAGCGGGGTTTCCTACGAGCAGTACTTC.

With respect to this clone: A read error may produce the germline difference seen at one junction end. V usage is TRBV6-1 and J usage is TRBJ2-5, with 14 bases fitting TRBD2. The germline CDR1 and CDR2 sequences are MNHNS and SASEGT. This CDR3 is 16 amino acids long. This CDR3 reads CASREGLAGGQETQYF. The CDR3 DNA sequence: TGTGCCAGCAGGGAAGGACTAGCGGGAGGTCAAGAGACCCAGTACTTC.

V gene TRBV2 combines with J gene TRBJ1-6; D may be TRBD1 (6 bases). This CDR3 is 15 amino acids long. V lost 6 bases and J 6 bases, leaving 15 bases between the germline ends. Germline CDR1 reads SNHLY; CDR2 reads FYNNEI. CDR3 region: CASSGATGFNSPLHF. Written as DNA, the CDR3 is TGTGCCAGCAGCGGAGCGACAGGTTTTAATTCACCCCTCCACTTT.

The V and J genes are TRBV4-3 and TRBJ2-1; perhaps TRBD2 as D (6 bases). Trimming took off 3 bases at V and 4 bases at J, with 19 bases between the two ends. The CDR3 spans 17 residues. Germline V gene data show CDR1 as LGHNA and CDR2 as YSLEER. The CDR3: CASSQSRLARLYNEQFF. CDR3 nucleotides: TGCGCCAGCAGCCAGTCCCGGCTAGCGAGACTATACAATGAGCAGTTCTTC.